The clone carrying this T cell receptor beta chain was recorded many times. Antigen: not known. The record originates from a study of T cells after posttransplantation cyclophosphamide. General study points: Tissue-infiltrating T cells from skin or gut overlapped little with blood T cells. After PTCy, TRB diversity resembled that of CNI/methotrexate controls. Later blood repertoires were often dominated by clones from the donor CD8+ memory compartment.

TCRdb's copy holds only in-frame clones and misses some; the assay was immunoSEQ multiplex PCR. Listed here are 40,000 to 55,000 clones without any singletons, the top ten holding 2.2%. The sample comprised PBMCs. The receptor comes from a man aged 35 to 55 in good health, CMV-negative, and a related stem cell transplant donor.

DNA of the CDR3: TGTGCCAGCAGTCTTCAAGGAGCGCCAATGAACACTGAAGCTTTCTTT. This codes for CASSLQGAPMNTEAFF. The rearrangement uses TRBV28 and TRBJ1-1; the D is unclear. CDR3 size: 16 residues. Deletions cut 5 bases from V and 0 bases from J, with 16 bases between. Germline lookup yields CDR1 MDHEN and CDR2 SYDVKM.